In its sample, the clone carrying this T cell receptor beta chain was seen many times. Its specificity is not known. Libraries of TCR beta came from iRepertoire HTBI primers plus Arm-PCR of CDR3 regions. Per the study methods: Samples jointly harbored fewer than 70 TRBV and about 13 TRBJ segments. Via MiXCR, TCRdb re-called the multiplex PCR reads, giving one row per CDR3 protein. TCRdb, rather than the study authors, made the V and J calls. The table records some 450,000 distinct CDR3 sequences, 23% of them present only once. Indicated time point: persistent/refractory GD, antithyroid drugs over 5 years with positive TRAb. There was RNA extracted from PBMCs, and the TCR library was made from it. EDTA tubes received 7.5 to 9 milliliters of collected peripheral blood. The sample comes from a study of regulatory T cells in long-lasting Graves disease. Background on the study: Over 5 years of antithyroid drugs plus positive TSH receptor antibodies defined persistent Graves' disease. The study, taken as a whole, reports: Newly diagnosed patients had higher TCR diversity than persistent Graves' patients did.

Germline V CDR1 and CDR2: ENHRY, SYGVKD. The CDR3 is 15 residues long. V was pared by 6 bases and J by 7 bases, with 22 bases between. Sequencing was performed on peripheral blood mononuclear cells (PBMCs), taken when the disease was refractory, from a patient treated with antithyroid drugs. This TCR was recovered from a female donor with Graves disease. The rearrangement links TRBV10-3 to TRBJ2-7, with D perhaps matching TRBD1 (6 bases). The CDR3 protein is CAISARDTLLREQYF. CDR3 DNA sequence: TGTGCCATCAGCGCCCGGGACACCCTCTTGAGGGAGCAGTACTTC.